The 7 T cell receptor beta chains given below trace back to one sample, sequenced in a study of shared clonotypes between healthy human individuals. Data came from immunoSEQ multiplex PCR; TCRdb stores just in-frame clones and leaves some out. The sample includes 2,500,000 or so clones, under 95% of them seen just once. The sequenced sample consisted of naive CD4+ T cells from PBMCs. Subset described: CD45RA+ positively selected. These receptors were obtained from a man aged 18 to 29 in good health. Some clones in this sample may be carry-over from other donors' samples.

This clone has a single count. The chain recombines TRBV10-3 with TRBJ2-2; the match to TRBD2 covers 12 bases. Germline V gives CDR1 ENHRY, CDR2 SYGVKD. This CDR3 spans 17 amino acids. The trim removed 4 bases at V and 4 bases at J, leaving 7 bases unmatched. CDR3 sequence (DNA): TGTGCCATCAGTGGCGCTAGCGGGAGGGCGGTCACCGGGGAGCTGTTTTTT. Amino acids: CAISGASGRAVTGELFF.

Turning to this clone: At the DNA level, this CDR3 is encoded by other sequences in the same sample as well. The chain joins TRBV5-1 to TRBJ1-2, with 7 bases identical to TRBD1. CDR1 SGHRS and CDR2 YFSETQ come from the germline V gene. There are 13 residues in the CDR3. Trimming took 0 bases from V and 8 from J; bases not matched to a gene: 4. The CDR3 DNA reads TGCGCCAGCAGCTTGGAAGGGGGCTACGGCTACACCTTC. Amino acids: CASSLEGGYGYTF.

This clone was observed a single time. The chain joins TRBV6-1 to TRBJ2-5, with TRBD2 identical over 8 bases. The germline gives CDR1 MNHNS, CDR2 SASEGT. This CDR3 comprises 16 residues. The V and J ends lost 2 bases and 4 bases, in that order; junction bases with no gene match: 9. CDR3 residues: CASSEPRGTRGETQYF. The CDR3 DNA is TGTGCCAGCAGTGAACCACGAGGGACTAGAGGAGAGACCCAGTACTTC.

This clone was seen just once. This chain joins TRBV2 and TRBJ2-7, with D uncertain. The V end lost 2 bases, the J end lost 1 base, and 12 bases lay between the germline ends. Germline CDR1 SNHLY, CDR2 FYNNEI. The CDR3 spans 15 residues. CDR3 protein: CASSERRGLSYEQYF. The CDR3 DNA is TGTGCCAGCAGTGAACGTCGAGGCCTATCCTACGAGCAGTACTTC.

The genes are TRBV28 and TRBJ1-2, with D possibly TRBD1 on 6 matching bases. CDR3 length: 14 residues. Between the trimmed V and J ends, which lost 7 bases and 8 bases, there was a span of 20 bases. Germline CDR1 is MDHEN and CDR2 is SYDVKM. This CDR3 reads CASTVGRGSAGYTF. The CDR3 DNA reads TGTGCCAGCACCGTCGGCAGGGGAAGCGCCGGCTACACCTTC.

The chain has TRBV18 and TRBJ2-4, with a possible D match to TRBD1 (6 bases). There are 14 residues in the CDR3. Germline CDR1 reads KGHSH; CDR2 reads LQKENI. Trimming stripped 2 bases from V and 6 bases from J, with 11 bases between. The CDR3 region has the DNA TGTGCCAGCTCACCAAGGACAGACGGAAACATTCAGTACTTC. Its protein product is CASSPRTDGNIQYF. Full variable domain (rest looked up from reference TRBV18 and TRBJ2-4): NAGVMQNPRHLVRRRGQEARLRCSPMKGHSHVYWYRQLPEEGLKFMVYLQKENIIDESGMPKERFSAEFPKEGPSILRIQQVVRGDSAAYFCASSPRTDGNIQYFGAGTRLSVL.

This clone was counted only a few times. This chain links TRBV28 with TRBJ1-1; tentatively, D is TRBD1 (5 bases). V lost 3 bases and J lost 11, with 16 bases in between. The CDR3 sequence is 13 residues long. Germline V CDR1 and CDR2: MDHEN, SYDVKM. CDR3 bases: TGTGCCAGCAGTTTTCCGGGACGGACAAATGCTTTCTTT. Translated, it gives CASSFPGRTNAFF.